This is a list of T cell receptor beta chains from one sample in a study of Ad26.COV2.S vaccination and SARS-CoV-2 variants. TCRdb's table, derived via immunoSEQ multiplex PCR, lists solely in-frame clones and lacks some. The sample has fewer than 300,000 clones, more than 75% seen once. Sequenced material: peripheral blood, taken in a trial of Ad26.COV2.S vaccine versus placebo. Every receptor here comes from a person between 18 and 60 years old who received the Ad26.COV2.S COVID-19 vaccine or a placebo. CDR3s include the opening cysteine and the closing phenylalanine or tryptophan. D genes are given only for firm matches. Expanded clones are given a class, and other clones once, few, many or no size at all.

abundance,j_gene,v_gene,d_gene,CDR3nt,CDR3aa
NA,TRBJ1-5,TRBV11-2,NA,TGTGCCAGCAGCTTAGAAGCGACAGGCAATCAGCCCCAGCATTTT,CASSLEATGNQPQHF
few,TRBJ1-5,TRBV19,NA,TGTGCCAGTAGTGTCAGGGGCGATCAGCCCCAGCATTTT,CASSVRGDQPQHF
NA,TRBJ2-3,TRBV6-2/TRBV6-3,NA,TGTGCCAGCAGTTCGGCGAGGGGGGTTACCACAGATACGCAGTATTTT,CASSSARGVTTDTQYF
once,TRBJ2-4,TRBV7-2,TRBD1,TGTGCCAGCAGCCGGGAAGGGACAGAGAGACTAGCCAAAAACATTCAGTACTTC,CASSREGTERLAKNIQYF
NA,TRBJ2-7,TRBV5-6,NA,TGTGCCAGCACCCGCTCGGGCTCCTCGGGTCCCTACGAGCAGTACTTC,CASTRSGSSGPYEQYF
once,TRBJ1-2,TRBV4-2,NA,TGTGCCAGCAGGCGCGATGGGGGAGAAAGGGGCTACACCTTC,CASRRDGGERGYTF
NA,TRBJ1-2,TRBV13,NA,TGTGCCAGCAGCTCTGGCTACGGCTACACCTTC,CASSSGYGYTF
NA,TRBJ2-1,TRBV14,NA,TGTGCCAGCAGCCAAGGAAATAATTTTGCAGGACCCTACAATGAGCAGTTCTTC,CASSQGNNFAGPYNEQFF
NA,TRBJ1-1,TRBV14,NA,TGTGCCAGCAGCCAAGATAGGAGGGGATCAAACACTGAAGCTTTCTTT,CASSQDRRGSNTEAFF
NA,TRBJ1-2,TRBV20-1,NA,TGCAGTGCCATCGAGGGCGGCTACACCTTC,CSAIEGGYTF
NA,TRBJ2-6,TRBV6-2/TRBV6-3,NA,TGTGCCAGCAGCCCTGGGGGACCCATGGCCAACGTCCTGACTTTC,CASSPGGPMANVLTF
NA,TRBJ2-5,TRBV15,NA,TGTGCCACCAGCGGTAGAAAGGGGGTCCGGGAGACCCAGTACTTC,CATSGRKGVRETQYF
NA,TRBJ2-7,TRBV19,TRBD2,TGTGCCAGTAGTATATCGGGAGGAACTGGTGAGCAGTACTTC,CASSISGGTGEQYF
few,TRBJ2-5,TRBV14,TRBD2,TGTGCCAGCAGCCAAGTCGGGGGGGCCCAGTACTTC,CASSQVGGAQYF
once,TRBJ2-7,TRBV5-1,TRBD2,TGCGCCAGCAGTCAGAGTGGGACTAGGTACGAGCAGTACTTC,CASSQSGTRYEQYF
NA,TRBJ2-7,TRBV7-8,NA,TGTGCCAGCAGCCCAGGGACTTACTACGAGCAGTACTTC,CASSPGTYYEQYF
NA,TRBJ2-7,TRBV2,NA,TGTGCCAGCAGTGATTTGGGGGGGGCGGAGTACGAGCAGTACTTC,CASSDLGGAEYEQYF
NA,TRBJ1-1,TRBV18,TRBD1,TGTGCCAGCTCACTGGGACAGGCCGTGAACACTGAAGCTTTCTTT,CASSLGQAVNTEAFF
NA,TRBJ2-7,TRBV10-3,NA,TGTGCCATCAGTGAGAACGGCCCCTACGAGCAGTACTTC,CAISENGPYEQYF
NA,TRBJ1-3,TRBV7-9,NA,TGTGCCAGCAGCTTAAGGGGTTCTGGAAACACCATATATTTT,CASSLRGSGNTIYF
NA,TRBJ1-1,TRBV6-2/TRBV6-3,TRBD1,TGTGCCAGCAGTTACGCGACAGGGGGCGTTGAGTACACTGAAGCTTTCTTT,CASSYATGGVEYTEAFF
NA,TRBJ1-6,TRBV5-1,NA,TGCGCCAGCAGCCTGGGGACATCTAAGTATTCACCCCTCCACTTT,CASSLGTSKYSPLHF
NA,TRBJ2-5,TRBV5-1,TRBD1,TGCGCCAGCAACCTTCAACCGGGACAGGGGGCAAAAGAGACCCAGTACTTC,CASNLQPGQGAKETQYF
NA,TRBJ1-3,TRBV7-7,TRBD1,TGTGCTAGCAGCTTATTACCGGGACAGGGAGGACTATCTGGAAACACCATATATTTT,CASSLLPGQGGLSGNTIYF
NA,TRBJ2-5,TRBV4-1,NA,TGCGCCAGCAGCCAAGAGCTACAACGGGGAAGGACCCAGTACTTC,CASSQELQRGRTQYF
NA,TRBJ2-7,TRBV5-4,TRBD1,TGTGCCAGCAGCGAGGGACAGTCAACCGAGCAGTACTTC,CASSEGQSTEQYF
NA,TRBJ1-1,TRBV7-2,TRBD1,TGTGCCAGCAGCTCTAACAGGGGCGCTGAAGCTTTCTTT,CASSSNRGAEAFF
NA,TRBJ1-1,TRBV5-1,NA,TGCGCCAGCAGCCCGGAGGGGCGATTGAACACTGAAGCTTTCTTT,CASSPEGRLNTEAFF
NA,TRBJ2-7,TRBV27,NA,TGTGCCAGCAGTTTTGAGAAGAGCTCCTACGAGCAGTACTTC,CASSFEKSSYEQYF
NA,TRBJ2-7,TRBV5-4,NA,TGTGCCAGCAGCTTCCTGGCCTCCGAGCAGTACTTC,CASSFLASEQYF
NA,TRBJ1-1,TRBV5-5,NA,TGTGCCAGCAGCTTGGTCGGGCGGGGGGAAGCTTTCTTT,CASSLVGRGEAFF
NA,TRBJ1-4,TRBV27,NA,TGTGCCAGTCGAATCGCAGGGGTAGGAGAAAAACTGTTTTTT,CASRIAGVGEKLFF
NA,TRBJ1-1,TRBV12-3/TRBV12-4,NA,TGTGCCAGCAGTTTACAGATGAACACTGAAGCTTTCTTT,CASSLQMNTEAFF
NA,TRBJ2-7,TRBV19,NA,TGTGCCAGCGGGGGACTCCTGCACGGCAACGAGCAGTACTTC,CASGGLLHGNEQYF
NA,TRBJ1-5,TRBV6-2/TRBV6-3,TRBD1,TGTGCCAGCAACCCCTCCGGGAGGGGGCGCAATCAGCCCCAGCATTTT,CASNPSGRGRNQPQHF
NA,TRBJ2-5,TRBV5-1,NA,TGCGCCAGCAGCTTAGATACCCTCAAAGAGACCCAGTACTTC,CASSLDTLKETQYF
NA,TRBJ1-2,TRBV14,TRBD1,TGTGCCAGCAGGCGCGGCGGACAGGGGGCTGACTATGGCTACACCTTC,CASRRGGQGADYGYTF
NA,TRBJ1-1,TRBV24-1,TRBD1,TGTGCCACCAGTGCCGCGACAGGGGACACTGAAGCTTTCTTT,CATSAATGDTEAFF
NA,TRBJ1-2,TRBV18,NA,TGTGCCAGCTCACCCCGACAGGTAAGGAGTAGAAGAACCTTC,CASSPRQVRSRRTF
NA,TRBJ2-2,TRBV6-5,NA,TGTGCCAGCAGTTACCAGAGCCCCGGGGAGCTGTTTTTT,CASSYQSPGELFF
NA,TRBJ2-3,TRBV6-5,NA,TGTGCCAGCAGTTCCGGACAGACTTGGGGAGATACGCAGTATTTT,CASSSGQTWGDTQYF
NA,TRBJ2-5,TRBV30,NA,TGTGCCTGGACGTCGGAAGTTCGGACTCCCAAGGGAGAGACCCAGTACTTC,CAWTSEVRTPKGETQYF
NA,TRBJ1-6,TRBV6-4,TRBD1,TGTGCCAGCAGTCCGGGACAGGGGTCCTATAATTCACCCCTCCACTTT,CASSPGQGSYNSPLHF
NA,TRBJ2-2,TRBV10-1,NA,TGCGCCAGCAGCTCATGGGCCGGGGAGCTGTTTTTT,CASSSWAGELFF
NA,TRBJ2-5,TRBV4-2,TRBD2,TGTGCCAGCAGCTCGGGACTAGCTGAGACCCAGTACTTC,CASSSGLAETQYF
NA,TRBJ2-5,TRBV5-8,NA,TGTGCCAGCGCAGGGGAAGAGGAGACCCAGTACTTC,CASAGEEETQYF
NA,TRBJ1-3,TRBV6-5,TRBD1,TGTGCCAGCAGTTCCGACAGGGCCTCTGGAAACACCATATATTTT,CASSSDRASGNTIYF
once,TRBJ2-2,TRBV5-6,NA,TGTGCCAGCAGCTTGGGACAGGCTAGCACCGGGGAGCTGTTTTTT,CASSLGQASTGELFF
NA,TRBJ2-3,TRBV6-6,TRBD2,TGTGCCAGCAGTTACTCGACTAGCGGAGACCCAGATACGCAGTATTTT,CASSYSTSGDPDTQYF
NA,TRBJ1-1,TRBV28,NA,TGTGCCAGCAGTTCAGGCAGGAATGAAGCTTTCTTT,CASSSGRNEAFF
NA,TRBJ2-5,TRBV27,TRBD2,TGTGCCAGCAGTTGGACTAGCGGGGGGGTCGAGACCCAGTACTTC,CASSWTSGGVETQYF
NA,TRBJ2-3,TRBV5-4,TRBD2,TGTGCCAGCAGCCGTACACTAGCGAGAAGCACAGATACGCAGTATTTT,CASSRTLARSTDTQYF
NA,TRBJ2-1,TRBV7-9,NA,TGTGCCAGCAGCTTAGAGTGGGAGGCTTACAATGAGCAGTTCTTC,CASSLEWEAYNEQFF
few,TRBJ1-2,TRBV2,NA,TGTGCCAGCAGTGACGGGACAAGATATGGCTACACCTTC,CASSDGTRYGYTF
NA,TRBJ1-5,TRBV6-1,NA,TGTGCCAGCAGTGAAGGGGGTTCTACTTGGCAGCCCCAGCATTTT,CASSEGGSTWQPQHF
once,TRBJ1-2,TRBV4-2,NA,TGTGCCAGCAGCCAAGATCAGGCGGGGGGGAACTATGGCTACACCTTC,CASSQDQAGGNYGYTF
NA,TRBJ1-4,TRBV28,NA,TGTGCCACCTCTTTCCTCGCAACTAATGAAAAACTGTTTTTT,CATSFLATNEKLFF
NA,TRBJ2-5,TRBV2,NA,TGTGCCGGACGGACAGATCAAGAGACCCAGTACTTC,CAGRTDQETQYF
NA,TRBJ1-3,TRBV30,NA,TGTGCGGCGGGACTGAGCTCTGGAAACACCATATATTTT,CAAGLSSGNTIYF
NA,TRBJ2-7,TRBV11-2,NA,TGTGCCAGCAGCTTCGGAGTAGGCTACGAGCAGTACTTC,CASSFGVGYEQYF